This T cell receptor (beta chain) was retrieved from a study of blood T cell repertoires in COVID-19. CDR3 length: 17 amino acids. Germline lookup yields CDR1 MGHRA and CDR2 YSYEKL. V lost 0 bases and J lost 2, with 16 bases in between. Only in-frame clones appear in the TCRdb table, and some are missing; sequencing was by immunoSEQ multiplex PCR. The sample holds about 480,000 clones, roughly nine tenths seen once. The J gene is TRBJ1-2, the V gene TRBV4-1; weak D call: TRBD1 (6 bases). This clonotype was obtained from an older woman who had recovered from COVID-19. Sequencing was done on a sample of PBMCs or T cells enriched from blood (not recorded which). The CDR3: CASSQDPPQTGNYGYTF. Written as DNA, the CDR3 is TGCGCCAGCAGCCAAGATCCACCGCAAACAGGGAACTATGGCTACACCTTC.